Below, 22 T cell receptor beta chains from the same sample are listed, as sequenced in a study of blood T cell repertoires in COVID-19 (dated by TCRdb to the early 2020s). The library was generated by the immunoSEQ multiplex PCR assay. The table was pulled from immuneACCESS by TCRdb, which kept in-frame rearrangements only. Such tables lose some clones; where checked, under half of the loss comes from unresolved V genes, and the rest has no known cause. This sample has about 250,000 clones in its table, and about 88% of those were observed once. Of the sample, roughly 1.6% is held by the ten largest clones. The material sequenced was PBMCs or T cells enriched from blood (not recorded which). The receptor source for this set is a woman between 50 and 59 years old who had recovered from COVID-19.

CDR3 region: CASSLAPGREKLFF. The CDR3, as DNA: TGTGCCAGCAGCTTAGCCCCCGGGAGGGAAAAACTGTTTTTT. V and J are TRBV7-9 and TRBJ1-4; the D is unclear. CDR1 and CDR2 from the germline V gene are SEHNR and FQNEAQ (reference sequence). V lost 0 bases and J 8 bases, leaving 10 bases between the germline ends. The CDR3 is made up of 14 amino acids.

This clone occurred once. J is TRBJ2-7 and V is TRBV27; 7 bases are shared with TRBD2. The CDR3 has 13 amino acids. V lost 6 bases to trimming and J lost 6 bases; unmatched junction nucleotides: 8. The V gene's germline CDR1 is MNHEY and CDR2 SMNVEV (reference sequence). CDR3 DNA: TGTGCCAGCAGCCACGGACTAGTCGGCGAGCAGTACTTC. Translated: CASSHGLVGEQYF.

This clone showed up just a few times. This chain uses TRBV5-6 with TRBJ2-7; a weak D match, TRBD1 (6 bases). V was trimmed by 0 bases and J by 9 bases, leaving 19 bases between them. Germline V gene lookup returns CDR1 SGHDT and CDR2 YYEEEE. CDR3 length: 15 residues. The CDR3: CASSLEGTLALGQYF. As DNA, the CDR3 is TGTGCCAGCAGCTTGGAGGGGACACTCGCTTTGGGGCAGTACTTC. The entire variable domain, with the rest obtained from reference TRBV5-6 and TRBJ2-7, is as follows: DAGVTQSPTHLIKTRGQQVTLRCSPKSGHDTVSWYQQALGQGPQFIFQYYEEEERQRGNFPDRFSGHQFPNYSSELNVNALLLGDSALYLCASSLEGTLALGQYFGPGTRLTVT.

The chain is built from TRBV2 and TRBJ2-1; TRBD1 is a possible D gene (6 bases). Trimming shortened V by 4 bases and J by 4 bases, and 8 bases separated the two germline ends. There are 13 residues in the CDR3. CDR1 and CDR2 (germline): SNHLY, FYNNEI. Written as DNA, the CDR3 is TGTGCCAGCAGTGGGGGGCATTACAATGAGCAGTTCTTC. The encoded protein is CASSGGHYNEQFF. The full variable domain, its missing parts supplied by reference TRBV2 and TRBJ2-1, is EPEVTQTPSHQVTQMGQEVILRCVPISNHLYFYWYRQILGQKVEFLVSFYNNEISEKSEIFDDQFSVERPDGSNFTLKIRSTKLEDSAMYFCASSGGHYNEQFFGPGTRLTVL.

J is TRBJ1-5 and V is TRBV4-1; 10 bases are shared with TRBD1. Per the germline V gene, CDR1 is MGHRA and CDR2 is YSYEKL. The CDR3 is 16 amino acids. The trim removed 1 base at V and 6 bases at J, leaving 6 bases unmatched. The CDR3 nucleotides are TGCGCCAGCAGCCAAGTCGTCGGACAGGGGGGTCAGCCCCAGCATTTT. Translating gives CASSQVVGQGGQPQHF.

The gene calls are TRBV18 and TRBJ2-5, with no clear D. The CDR3 length is 13 residues. Trimming took 3 bases from V and 0 from J, leaving 5 bases between them. Germline V gene lookup returns CDR1 KGHSH and CDR2 LQKENI. CDR3 sequence (DNA): TGTGCCAGCTCACCTCAGTACCAAGAGACCCAGTACTTC. As protein: CASSPQYQETQYF.

The rearrangement links TRBV28 to TRBJ1-2, with 8 bases that match TRBD1. After removal of 2 bases from V and 8 bases from J, the junction contained 10 bases not matched to a gene. Looked up from germline, CDR1 is MDHEN and CDR2 is SYDVKM. CDR3 size: 15 residues. This CDR3 is CASSLGPGGRGGYTF. CDR3 sequence (DNA): TGTGCCAGCAGTTTAGGTCCAGGGGGCAGAGGCGGCTACACCTTC.

This clone was picked up a small number of times. The sample carries other DNA sequences with the same CDR3. The CDR3 DNA is TGTGCCAGTAGTATCGGACAGGGGGCTCAGCCCCAGCATTTT. As protein: CASSIGQGAQPQHF. The genes are TRBV19 and TRBJ1-5; 11 bases are shared with TRBD1. V was pared by 3 bases and J by 6 bases, with 1 base of the junction left unmatched. This CDR3 contains 14 residues. Per germline, CDR1 LNHDA and CDR2 SQIVND (reference sequence).

This clone occurred a few times. V and J are TRBV5-6 and TRBJ2-2; maybe TRBD2 (6 bases). The CDR3 extends over 11 amino acids. V was pared by 4 bases and J by 13 bases, with 11 bases between. Germline V gives CDR1 SGHDT, CDR2 YYEEEE. DNA of the CDR3: TGTGCCAGCAGCACGCGGGGTAGGCTGTTTTTT. Its protein product is CASSTRGRLFF.

The genes are TRBV7-9 and TRBJ2-7; possible D gene TRBD1, 5 bases. Between the trimmed V and J ends, which lost 2 bases and 6 bases, there was a span of 17 bases. There are 15 residues in the CDR3. CDR1 is SEHNR and CDR2 is FQNEAQ in the germline V gene (reference sequence). The CDR3 reads CASSLLPSPRGEQYF. For the CDR3, the DNA is TGTGCCAGCAGCTTATTGCCATCCCCAAGGGGCGAGCAGTACTTC.

The V call is TRBV4-1, the J call TRBJ1-1; TRBD1 aligns across 9 bases. The J segment lost 7 bases and the V segment lost 4 bases, leaving 7 bases of the junction unmatched. The CDR3 has 14 residues. The germline V gene has CDR1 MGHRA and CDR2 YSYEKL. CDR3 bases: TGCGCCAGCAGCCTTTCCGGGACAGGGAGTGAAGCTTTCTTT. This codes for CASSLSGTGSEAFF.

A few counts support this clone. This chain connects TRBV18 to TRBJ1-5; 11 bases agree with TRBD1. V gave up 3 bases and J gave up 2 bases; unmatched junction bases: 15. This CDR3 spans 20 amino acids. Germline V lookup: CDR1 KGHSH, CDR2 LQKENI. CDR3 residues: CASSPARTGGAGSRNQPQHF. CDR3 nucleotides: TGTGCCAGCTCACCCGCCCGGACAGGGGGCGCGGGGAGTCGCAATCAGCCCCAGCATTTT.

Here the CDR3 reads CASQRASTGELFF. The CDR3 bases are TGTGCCAGCCAGCGAGCGAGCACCGGGGAGCTGTTTTTT. The chain carries TRBV2 and TRBJ2-2; D gene unclear. Germline assignment: CDR1 SNHLY and CDR2 FYNNEI. CDR3 length: 13 residues. V was clipped by 8 bases and J by 4 bases, with 11 bases between them.

CDR3 amino acids: CASSLRGQSNTDTQYF. The DNA for the CDR3 is TGTGCCAGCAGCCTTCGTGGACAGTCGAACACAGATACGCAGTATTTT. The V call is TRBV5-5, the J call TRBJ2-3, with D tentatively TRBD1 (6 bases). Germline V gives CDR1 SGHKS, CDR2 YYEKEE (reference sequence). The CDR3 is made up of 16 amino acids. Trimming took 4 bases from V and 2 from J, leaving 17 bases between them. The whole variable domain, remainder taken from reference TRBV5-5 and TRBJ2-3, is DAGVTQSPTHLIKTRGQQVTLRCSPISGHKSVSWYQQVLGQGPQFIFQYYEKEERGRGNFPDRFSARQFPNYSSELNVNALLLGDSALYLCASSLRGQSNTDTQYFGPGTRLTVL.

This clone was observed at least ten times. J is TRBJ2-4 and V is TRBV18; possibly TRBD2 for D (6 bases). The CDR3 runs 13 residues. V lost 5 bases and J lost 6, with 11 bases in between. The germline gives CDR1 KGHSH, CDR2 LQKENI. The CDR3 protein is CASSSGVGNIQYF. DNA of the CDR3: TGTGCCAGCTCATCGGGGGTTGGAAACATTCAGTACTTC.

CDR3 sequence (DNA): TGTGCCTGGAGTTCTCCCCACAGGAATCCCTACGAGCAGTACTTC. It is translated as CAWSSPHRNPYEQYF. The chain couples TRBV30 to TRBJ2-7; tentative D call: TRBD1 (5 bases). The CDR3 spans 15 residues. Trimming shortened V by 2 bases and J by 2 bases, and 16 bases separated the two germline ends. CDR1 is GTSNPN and CDR2 is SVGIG in the germline V gene (reference sequence).

CDR3 nucleotide sequence: TGTGCCTGGAGGAGGTGGGAGGGATCCGCAGATACGCAGTATTTT. Translated, it gives CAWRRWEGSADTQYF. This chain uses TRBV30 with TRBJ2-3; 7 bases agree with TRBD2. This CDR3 is 15 amino acids long. Germline lookup yields CDR1 GTSNPN and CDR2 SVGIG (reference sequence). V was pared by 3 bases and J by 4 bases, with 10 bases of the junction left unmatched.

The chain joins TRBV7-3 to TRBJ2-1; TRBD2 agrees at 12 bases. The CDR3 has 18 amino acids. Germline V gene sequence: CDR1 SGHTA, CDR2 FQGTGA. V lost 5 bases, J lost 7 bases, and 15 bases stayed unmatched. This CDR3 is CASSLLAGGPDLTNEQFF. CDR3 sequence (DNA): TGTGCCAGCAGCCTTCTAGCGGGAGGGCCTGATTTGACTAATGAGCAGTTCTTC.

V is TRBV9 and J is TRBJ1-5; D unresolved. Germline CDR1 SGDLS, CDR2 YYNGEE. The V gene lost 3 bases and the J gene lost 7 bases, with 14 bases spanning the gap. This CDR3 is built from 14 residues. The CDR3 DNA follows: TGTGCCAGCAGCGCCGGAGAGGGATTCCAGCCCCAGCATTTT. Its protein product is CASSAGEGFQPQHF.

The rearrangement links TRBV18 to TRBJ1-2, with D unclear. Germline-derived CDR1 and CDR2 are KGHSH and LQKENI. The CDR3 has 11 amino acids. V dropped 3 bases and J dropped 6 bases, with 5 bases sitting between them. The CDR3 nucleotides read TGTGCCAGCTCACCGGCCAATGGCTACACCTTC. Residues: CASSPANGYTF.

The J gene is TRBJ2-1, the V gene TRBV6-5; tentatively, D is TRBD2 (5 bases). Germline V gives CDR1 MNHEY, CDR2 SVGAGI. Trimming shortened V by 8 bases and J by 5 bases, and 13 bases separated the two germline ends. The CDR3 is 13 amino acids. The CDR3 nucleotides are TGTGCCAGCGGAACTACGGGGAACAATGAGCAGTTCTTC. The encoded protein is CASGTTGNNEQFF.

V is TRBV19 and J is TRBJ1-2, with a tentative D call TRBD1 (6 bases). Germline assignment: CDR1 LNHDA and CDR2 SQIVND (reference sequence). This CDR3 is built from 15 residues. CDR3 sequence (DNA): TGTGCAGCAAGACATCCGGGACCAGGGGACTATGGCTACACCTTC. Protein sequence: CAARHPGPGDYGYTF.